This T cell receptor beta chain originates from a study of Graves' ophthalmopathy and Graves' hyperthyroidism. Study in general: Being free of ophthalmopathy for 18 months of follow-up defined stable hyperthyroidism. Study-wide results and caveats: Ophthalmopathy was separated from stable hyperthyroidism by a 13-signature model with 87.88% sensitivity and around 81% specificity. Blood contained most expanded thyroid clonotypes exceeding 0.001 frequency.

TCR beta CDR3 regions were amplified from RNA transcripts. An opening RT-PCR round employed HTBI primers and preceded a second-round multiplex PCR. TCRdb independently ran MiXCR on the multiplex PCR reads; one entry per CDR3 protein. The table shows approximately 1.2 million distinct CDR3 sequences, with about 40% occurring only once. This clonotype has only a few counts. The antigen is not known. With V trimmed by 2 bases and J by 7 bases, 11 bases remained unmatched. From germline, CDR1 is SEHNR and CDR2 FQNEAQ (reference sequence). CDR3 length: 16 residues. The V and J genes are TRBV7-9 and TRBJ1-3; 7 bases line up with TRBD1. Sequencing was done on a sample of peripheral blood or thyroid tissue (not recorded which). This TCR came from an adult man with Graves' hyperthyroidism. CDR3 protein: CASSLSSDRDTNTIYF. The DNA of the CDR3 is TGTGCCAGCAGCTTATCATCAGACAGGGATACGAACACCATATATTTT.